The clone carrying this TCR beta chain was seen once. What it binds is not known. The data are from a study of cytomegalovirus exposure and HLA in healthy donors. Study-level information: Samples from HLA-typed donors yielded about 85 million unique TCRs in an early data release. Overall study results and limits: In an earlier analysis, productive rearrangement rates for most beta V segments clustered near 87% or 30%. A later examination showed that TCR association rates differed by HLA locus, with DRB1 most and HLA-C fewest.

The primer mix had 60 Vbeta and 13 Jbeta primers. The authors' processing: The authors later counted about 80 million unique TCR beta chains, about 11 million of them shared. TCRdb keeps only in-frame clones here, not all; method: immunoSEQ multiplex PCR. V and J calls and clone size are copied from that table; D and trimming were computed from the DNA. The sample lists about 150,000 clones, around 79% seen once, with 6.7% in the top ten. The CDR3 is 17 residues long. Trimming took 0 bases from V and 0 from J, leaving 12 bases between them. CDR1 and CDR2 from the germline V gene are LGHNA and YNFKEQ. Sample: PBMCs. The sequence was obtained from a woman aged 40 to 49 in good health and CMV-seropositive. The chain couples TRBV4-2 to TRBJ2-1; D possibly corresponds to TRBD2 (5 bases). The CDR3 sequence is CASSQDLTGSSYNEQFF. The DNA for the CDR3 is TGTGCCAGCAGCCAAGATCTTACGGGATCCTCCTACAATGAGCAGTTCTTC.